What follows are 20 T cell receptor beta chains derived from one specimen sequenced in a study of read filtering for tumor transcriptome and immune sequencing. Molecular barcoded adaptors covering alpha/delta and beta/gamma chains were used on approximately 400 ng RNA. TCRdb fed the reads into MiXCR, producing one record per CDR3 protein. The sample has tens of thousands of distinct CDR3 sequences; approximately 18% are singletons. Sequencing input: a population of CD138-negative cells sorted from bone marrow. These receptors originate from a donor aged 40 or older with multiple myeloma.

In its sample, this clonotype was seen many times. The chain is built from TRBV20-1 and TRBJ2-1, with a tentative D call TRBD2 (5 bases). V was clipped by 5 bases and J by 4 bases, with 18 bases between them. The CDR3 sequence is 15 residues long. The germline CDR1 and CDR2 sequences are DFQATT and SNEGSKA (reference sequence). CDR3 amino acids: CSAWESSPPYNEQFF. In DNA, the CDR3 is TGCAGTGCTTGGGAGTCTTCGCCCCCTTACAATGAGCAGTTCTTC.

Notes on this clonotype: The final CDR3 position lacks the conserved phenylalanine or tryptophan, pointing to a likely read error. DNA of the CDR3: TGTGCCAGCAGCTTTGACTTACTGGCGGAAGAGACCCAGTACCTC. Translation: CASSFDLLAEETQYL. The chain has TRBV7-2 and TRBJ2-5, with no clear D. Trimming stripped 3 bases from V and 3 bases from J, with 14 bases between. Germline values: CDR1 SGHTA, CDR2 FQGNSA. CDR3 length: 15 residues.

The chain has TRBV28 and TRBJ2-5; D call uncertain. CDR1 and CDR2 (germline): MDHEN, SYDVKM. The CDR3 has 11 residues. V lost 5 bases and J 5 bases, leaving 6 bases between the germline ends. This CDR3 is CASSVFETQYF. The CDR3 region has the DNA TGTGCCAGCAGTGTTTTTGAGACCCAGTACTTC.

This clonotype has ten or more counts. The chain joins TRBV6-6 to TRBJ2-6; D unclear. The CDR3 is 13 residues long. Germline V CDR1 and CDR2: MNHNY, SVGAGI (reference sequence). Trimming left V 5 bases short and J 3 bases short, with 5 bases between. In nucleotides, the CDR3 is TGTGCCAGCAGTCAGGATGGGGCCAACGTCCTGACTTTC. Translation gives CASSQDGANVLTF.

This clonotype has at least ten counts. The rearrangement joins TRBV29-1 to TRBJ2-2; D perhaps matches TRBD1 (6 bases). The CDR3 is made up of 14 amino acids. Trimming removed 7 bases at V and 3 bases at J, with 15 bases between. CDR1 and CDR2 from the germline V gene are SQVTM and ANQGSEA. CDR3 nucleotide sequence: TGCAGCGCCGAGGACAGTACTTACACCGGGGAGCTGTTTTTT. The encoded protein is CSAEDSTYTGELFF.

This clonotype was recorded at least ten times. J is TRBJ2-5 and V is TRBV12-3 or TRBV12-4; D ambiguous. V was shortened by 4 bases and J by 4 bases, with 10 bases between the two germline ends. The CDR3 extends over 13 amino acids. The CDR3 reads CASSSGDPETQYF. For the CDR3, the DNA is TGTGCCAGCAGTTCAGGTGATCCAGAGACCCAGTACTTC.

In the case of this clonotype: A clone one base away is much larger, so this may be a read error. V is TRBV7-3 and J is TRBJ2-1; 10 bases are shared with TRBD2. The CDR3 extends over 14 amino acids. Germline CDR1 SGHTA, CDR2 FQGTGA. The CDR3 nucleotides read TGTGCCAGCAGCGCGGGACTAGCGAAAAATGGGCAGTTCTTC. It codes for CASSAGLAKNGQFF.

This clonotype came up many times. The chain employs TRBV5-4 and TRBJ2-1; the D call may be TRBD1 or TRBD2 (6 bases each). Germline V gene data show CDR1 as SGHNT and CDR2 as YYREEE (reference sequence). V was pared by 2 bases and J by 3 bases, with 12 bases between. The CDR3 length is 15 residues. The CDR3 sequence is CASSFSGAYYNEQFF. CDR3 DNA sequence: TGTGCCAGCAGCTTTTCGGGGGCCTACTACAATGAGCAGTTCTTC.

Of note for this clonotype: As the CDR3 is not closed by the conserved phenylalanine or tryptophan, this likely results from a read error. The chain joins TRBV19 to TRBJ2-5; possibly TRBD2 for D (6 bases). This CDR3 is built from 13 residues. Deletions cut 3 bases from V and 4 bases from J, with 9 bases between. Germline CDR1 is LNHDA and CDR2 is SQIVND (reference sequence). The CDR3 DNA follows: TGTGCCAGTAGTATCGGCGGGGCAGAGACCCAGTACTCC. It is translated as CASSIGGAETQYS.

V and J are TRBV6-6 and TRBJ1-5, with D maybe TRBD1 (5 bases). Trimming pared 0 bases from V and 2 bases from J, leaving 29 bases between. The CDR3 length is 22 residues. Germline-derived CDR1 and CDR2 are MNHNY and SVGAGI (reference sequence). Written as DNA, the CDR3 is TGTGCCAGCAGTTACTCCGGTCGTCACGAGGGGCGCAATTATTGGGGCAATCAGCCCCAGCATTTT. This encodes CASSYSGRHEGRNYWGNQPQHF.

This clonotype was observed at least ten times. This CDR3 reads CASRRTSGTDTQYF. CDR3 DNA: TGTGCCAGTAGACGGACTAGCGGCACAGATACGCAGTATTTT. The V call is TRBV19, the J call TRBJ2-3; 9 bases are shared with TRBD2. Per germline, CDR1 LNHDA and CDR2 SQIVND (reference sequence). After removal of 6 bases from V and 1 base from J, the junction contained 2 bases not matched to a gene. CDR3 length: 14 amino acids.

This clonotype appeared many times. The rearrangement links TRBV28 to TRBJ2-2; TRBD1 aligns across 9 bases. The CDR3 is made up of 17 amino acids. V lost 4 bases to trimming and J lost 4 bases; unmatched junction nucleotides: 10. Germline values: CDR1 MDHEN, CDR2 SYDVKM. The chain's CDR3 is CASSYDRGAGPTGELFF. In nucleotides, the CDR3 is TGTGCCAGCAGTTACGACAGGGGGGCCGGACCCACCGGGGAGCTGTTTTTT.

This clonotype has ten or more counts. The chain is built from TRBV20-1 and TRBJ2-7; D may be TRBD2 (5 bases). This CDR3 spans 13 amino acids. The germline V gene encodes CDR1 DFQATT and CDR2 SNEGSKA (reference sequence). V was clipped by 3 bases and J by 0 bases, with 9 bases between them. This CDR3 reads CSASSGSSYEQYF. The CDR3 region has the DNA TGCAGTGCTAGTTCGGGAAGCTCCTACGAGCAGTACTTC.

The table lists this clonotype with many counts. The chain links TRBV19 to TRBJ1-1; TRBD1 matches at 9 bases. With V trimmed by 3 bases and J by 4 bases, 3 bases remained unmatched. Germline V gene sequence: CDR1 LNHDA, CDR2 SQIVND (reference sequence). The CDR3 is 14 amino acids. The CDR3 nucleotides read TGTGCCAGTAGTATCGGACAGGGGACCACTGAAGCTTTCTTT. Encoded protein: CASSIGQGTTEAFF. Using reference TRBV19 and TRBJ1-1 for the parts outside the CDR3, the full variable domain is DGGITQSPKYLFRKEGQNVTLSCEQNLNHDAMYWYRQDPGQGLRLIYYSQIVNDFQKGDIAEGYSVSREKKESFPLTVTSAQKNPTAFYLCASSIGQGTTEAFFGQGTRLTVV.

This clonotype was counted many times. V gene TRBV5-1 combines with J gene TRBJ2-1, with 8 bases fitting TRBD2. The CDR3 extends over 16 amino acids. V was pared by 3 bases and J by 4 bases, with 9 bases of the junction left unmatched. Germline CDR1 SGHRS, CDR2 YFSETQ. CDR3 DNA: TGCGCCAGCAGCTCTAAGGGCGGGGGGTATTACAATGAGCAGTTCTTC. This gives the protein CASSSKGGGYYNEQFF.

The CDR3 here is CSVETSYEQYF. CDR3 DNA sequence: TGCAGCGTTGAAACCTCCTACGAGCAGTACTTC. The chain links TRBV29-1 to TRBJ2-7; no clear D gene. The CDR3 is made up of 11 amino acids. Germline V gene sequence: CDR1 SQVTM, CDR2 ANQGSEA. The germline V and J ends were trimmed by 2 bases and 0 bases, with 2 bases remaining between them.

This clonotype was counted ten times or more. J is TRBJ2-2 and V is TRBV7-2; 8 bases are a match to TRBD2. The V gene end was trimmed by 5 bases and the J gene end by 4 bases; junction bases not matched to a gene: 6. The CDR3 spans 15 residues. The germline V gene has CDR1 SGHTA and CDR2 FQGNSA. The CDR3 protein is CASSPGGRVTGELFF. The CDR3 nucleotides read TGTGCCAGCAGCCCGGGGGGGCGGGTCACCGGGGAGCTGTTTTTT. Full variable domain (missing parts from reference TRBV7-2 and TRBJ2-2): GAGVSQSPSNKVTEKGKDVELRCDPISGHTALYWYRQSLGQGLEFLIYFQGNSAPDKSGLPSDRFSAERTGGSVSTLTIQRTQQEDSAVYLCASSPGGRVTGELFFGEGSRLTVL.

This clonotype showed up many times. This rearrangement joins TRBV20-1 to TRBJ1-4; 8 bases line up with TRBD2. The J call may be mistaken, given a closer DNA end match to TRBJ2-3. The CDR3 extends over 14 amino acids. The germline CDR1 and CDR2 sequences are DFQATT and SNEGSKA (reference sequence). CDR3 loop: CSAHRGTSSNTQYF. The CDR3 DNA follows: TGCAGTGCTCACCGGGGGACTAGTTCAAATACGCAGTATTTT.

This clonotype was recorded at least ten times. V gene TRBV19 combines with J gene TRBJ2-1, with 11 bases lining up with TRBD2. CDR3 length equals 22 residues. Losses at the gene ends were 1 base for V and 10 bases for J; bases not matched to a gene: 27. Germline V gene sequence: CDR1 LNHDA, CDR2 SQIVND (reference sequence). The CDR3 spells CASSIGPFGGARLAGGPGEQFF. As DNA, the CDR3 is TGTGCCAGTAGTATAGGCCCATTTGGGGGGGCGCGATTAGCGGGAGGGCCAGGCGAGCAGTTCTTC.

Many counts were recorded for this clonotype. The rearrangement uses TRBV30 and TRBJ2-5, with 7 bases that match TRBD1. CDR1 is GTSNPN, CDR2 SVGIG, per germline (reference sequence). The V segment lost 5 bases and the J segment 2 bases; nucleotides outside the gene matches: 8. This CDR3 is built from 14 residues. This CDR3 is CAWAPGQIQETQYF. CDR3 coding DNA: TGTGCCTGGGCTCCGGGACAGATACAAGAGACCCAGTACTTC.